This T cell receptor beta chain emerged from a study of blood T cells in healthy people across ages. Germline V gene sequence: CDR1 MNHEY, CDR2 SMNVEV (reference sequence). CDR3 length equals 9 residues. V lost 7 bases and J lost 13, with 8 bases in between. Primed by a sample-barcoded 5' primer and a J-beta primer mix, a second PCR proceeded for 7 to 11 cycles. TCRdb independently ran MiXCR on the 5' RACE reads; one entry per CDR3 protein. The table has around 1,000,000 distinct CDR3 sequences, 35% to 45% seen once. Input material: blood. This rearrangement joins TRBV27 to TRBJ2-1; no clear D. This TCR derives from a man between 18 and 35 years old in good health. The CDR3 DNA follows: TGTGCCAGCATTACTCTTCAGTTCTTC. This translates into CASITLQFF.